These 11 T cell receptor beta chains were sequenced from one sample in a study of CD8 T cells in ankylosing spondylitis. TCRdb analysed the 5' RACE reads with MiXCR anew, one entry per CDR3 protein. The sample shows about 130,000 distinct CDR3 sequences, around 9.3% of them seen only once. Material for sequencing was blood, either unsorted or a sorted T cell fraction (not recorded which). These receptors originate from a male donor with ankylosing spondylitis or in good health (not recorded which).

The sample holds many counts of this clonotype. This chain links TRBV5-5 with TRBJ1-2, with D tentatively TRBD1 (5 bases). CDR1 is SGHKS and CDR2 is YYEKEE in the germline V gene (reference sequence). The CDR3 consists of 13 residues. The ends were cut back, 2 bases at V and 5 bases at J, with 10 bases in the middle. CDR3: CASSLVEGYGYTF. DNA of the CDR3: TGTGCCAGCAGCTTAGTAGAGGGGTATGGCTACACCTTC.

The rearrangement uses TRBV20-1 and TRBJ2-1, with D perhaps TRBD2 (6 bases). V was clipped by 0 bases and J by 4 bases, with 19 bases between them. Germline lookup yields CDR1 DFQATT and CDR2 SNEGSKA (reference sequence). The length of the CDR3 is 17 residues. CDR3 DNA: TGCAGTGCTAGAGACGGAGGGTTTAGCGGCCCTTACAATGAGCAGTTCTTC. It translates to CSARDGGFSGPYNEQFF.

This clonotype was observed at least ten times. This chain joins TRBV29-1 and TRBJ2-2, with D maybe TRBD1 (5 bases). CDR3 size: 12 residues. CDR1 is SQVTM and CDR2 is ANQGSEA in the germline V gene. V gave up 1 base and J gave up 8 bases, with 8 bases separating them. The CDR3, as DNA: TGCAGCGTTGAAGGGCAGGGAGGGGAGCTGTTTTTT. This translates into CSVEGQGGELFF.

At least ten counts were recorded for this clonotype. The V call is TRBV27, the J call TRBJ2-1; D gene unclear. The length of the CDR3 is 15 residues. Trimming removed 2 bases at V and 3 bases at J, with 11 bases between. Germline CDR1 reads MNHEY; CDR2 reads SMNVEV (reference sequence). The CDR3: CASSLGAFSYNEQFF. CDR3 DNA sequence: TGTGCCAGCAGTTTAGGAGCGTTCAGCTACAATGAGCAGTTCTTC.

V gene TRBV4-3 combines with J gene TRBJ2-7; D assignment may be TRBD1 or TRBD2 (5 bases each). Between the trimmed V and J ends, which lost 4 bases and 0 bases, there was a span of 10 bases. This CDR3 has 14 residues. CDR1 is LGHNA and CDR2 is YSLEER in the germline V gene. This CDR3 is CASSPGRNSYEQYF. The DNA for the CDR3 is TGCGCCAGCAGCCCGGGACGGAACTCCTACGAGCAGTACTTC.

This clonotype was observed at least ten times. The gene calls are TRBV30 and TRBJ2-1, with D uncertain. The CDR3 is made up of 12 amino acids. Germline assignment: CDR1 GTSNPN and CDR2 SVGIG (reference sequence). The germline V and J ends were trimmed by 0 bases and 11 bases, with 11 bases remaining between them. The DNA for the CDR3 is TGTGCCTGGAGTGTAAAAGTTACTAAGCAGTTCTTC. Amino acids: CAWSVKVTKQFF.

This clonotype came up many times. The genes are TRBV29-1 and TRBJ2-1; unclear D gene. The CDR3 length is 11 residues. Trimming cost V 4 bases and J 3 bases, with 4 bases left between them. The V gene's germline CDR1 is SQVTM and CDR2 ANQGSEA. CDR3 region: CSVVYYNEQFF. CDR3 nucleotides: TGCAGCGTTGTCTACTACAATGAGCAGTTCTTC.

V usage is TRBV7-2 and J usage is TRBJ2-7; the D gene is possibly TRBD1 (6 bases). V dropped 1 base and J dropped 8 bases, with 15 bases sitting between them. This CDR3 has 14 residues. CDR1 and CDR2 (germline): SGHTA, FQGNSA. For the CDR3, the DNA is TGTGCCAGCAGCTTAGAAACAGGGCGATACAAGCAGTACTTC. It yields the protein CASSLETGRYKQYF.

This clonotype was found many times. The junction departs from the called germline gene at one end, perhaps through a read error. The chain links TRBV7-7 to TRBJ2-1, with unresolved D. Looked up from germline, CDR1 is SSHAT and CDR2 is FNYEAQ (reference sequence). The CDR3 consists of 15 residues. CDR3 region: CASSLGTGSYNEQFF. In nucleotides, the CDR3 is TGTGCTAGCAGCTTAGGAACGGGCTCCTACAATGAGCAGTTCTTC.

In this sample, this clonotype turned up a few times. The chain has TRBV12-3 or TRBV12-4 and TRBJ1-1; D is undetermined. Trimming took off 6 bases at V and 0 bases at J, with 20 bases between the two ends. There are 17 residues in the CDR3. DNA of the CDR3: TGTGCCAGCAGCCGAATTACCCGGGCCGGTCTGAACACTGAAGCTTTCTTT. It encodes CASSRITRAGLNTEAFF.

This clonotype was counted once. The rearrangement joins TRBV6-2 or TRBV6-3 to TRBJ1-5; D is unclear. V shed 7 bases and J shed 3 bases, with 10 bases lying between them. The germline V gene encodes CDR1 MNHEY and CDR2 SVGEGT. CDR3 length: 13 residues. The CDR3 DNA reads as TGTGCCAGCACTCGCGTCCCCAATCAGCCCCAGCATTTT. Translated: CASTRVPNQPQHF.